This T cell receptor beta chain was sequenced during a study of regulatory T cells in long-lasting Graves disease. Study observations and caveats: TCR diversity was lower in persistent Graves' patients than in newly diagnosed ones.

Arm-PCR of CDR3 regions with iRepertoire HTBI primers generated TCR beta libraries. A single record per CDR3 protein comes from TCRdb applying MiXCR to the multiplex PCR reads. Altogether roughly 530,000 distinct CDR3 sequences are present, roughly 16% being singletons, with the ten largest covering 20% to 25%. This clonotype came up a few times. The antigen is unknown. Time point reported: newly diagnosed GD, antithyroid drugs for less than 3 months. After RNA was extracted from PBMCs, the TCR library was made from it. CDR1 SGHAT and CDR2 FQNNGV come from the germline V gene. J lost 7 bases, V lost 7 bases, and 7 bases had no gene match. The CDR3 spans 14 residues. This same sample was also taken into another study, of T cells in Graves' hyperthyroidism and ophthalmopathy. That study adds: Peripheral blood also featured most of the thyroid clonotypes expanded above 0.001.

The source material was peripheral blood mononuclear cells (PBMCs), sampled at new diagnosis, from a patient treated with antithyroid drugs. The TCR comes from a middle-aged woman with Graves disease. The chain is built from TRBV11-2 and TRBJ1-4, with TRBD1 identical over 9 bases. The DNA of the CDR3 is TGTGCCAGCACCAGGGACAGGGCAAGTGAAAAACTGTTTTTT. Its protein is CASTRDRASEKLFF.